The clone carrying this TCR beta chain has only a few counts. The antigen remains undetermined. This CDR3 is 15 amino acids long. Germline CDR1 DFQATT, CDR2 SNEGSKA (reference sequence). Trimming took off 0 bases at V and 0 bases at J, with 9 bases between the two ends. This sample stems from a study of vaccination and CD4 T cells after COVID-19. Overall study context: Overlapping spike peptides of SARS-CoV-2, HCoV-NL63, HCoV-OC43 and HCoV-229E stimulated the cells.

Oncomine TCR Beta short-read sequencing was applied to DNA from cultured CD4+ T cells. It was cultured CD4+ T cells from which genomic DNA was extracted. MiXCR was run by TCRdb on the PCR reads, yielding one entry per CDR3 protein. The data contain about 12,000 distinct CDR3 sequences, approximately 69% of them singletons. The treatment was: approximately 10-day PBMC culture with coronavirus spike peptide pools or control peptides (ViraFEST assay). Peptide-pool expansion of antigen-specific T cells preceded TCR sequencing in ViraFEST. Upon completion of 10 days of culture, CD4+ T cells were isolated via negative selection.

Sequenced material: CD4+ T cells from blood, cultured in vitro. The source of this sequence is a human donor who had recovered from COVID-19. The chain links TRBV20-1 to TRBJ2-1; tentative D call: TRBD2 (6 bases). The CDR3 region has the DNA TGCAGTGCTAGAGATGGGAGGCGCTCCTACAATGAGCAGTTCTTC. Translating it yields CSARDGRRSYNEQFF.